The rows below give T cell receptor beta chains drawn from one sample of a study of cytomegalovirus exposure and HLA in healthy donors. Only in-frame clones appear in the TCRdb table, and some are missing; sequencing was by immunoSEQ multiplex PCR. Found here are under 150,000 clones, 78% of them singletons; the top ten hold around 1.9%. Sequencing was carried out using PBMCs. These TCRs come from a middle-aged woman in good health and CMV-seronegative. Both conserved end residues are part of each CDR3. D genes are given only for firm matches. Size tells how often a clone was seen (once, few, many) or the class of an expanded clone, and some rows leave it out.

V	D	J	size	DNA	CDR3
TRBV19	-	TRBJ1-2	-	TGTGCCAGTAGTATTTTTGCGATACGAGGTGGCTACACCTTC	CASSIFAIRGGYTF
TRBV9	-	TRBJ2-1	-	TGTGCCAGCAGCGATCTATTAAATGAGCAGTTCTTC	CASSDLLNEQFF
TRBV28	-	TRBJ1-5	-	TGTGCCAGCAGTTCCCCAGGGAGCAATCAGCCCCAGCATTTT	CASSSPGSNQPQHF
TRBV27	TRBD2	TRBJ2-5	-	TGTGCCAGCGGGAGGGCCGGGGAGACCCAGTACTTC	CASGRAGETQYF
TRBV10-3	-	TRBJ2-3	-	TGTGCCACCAAAGGCCCCCGGGACACCATTTTCACAGATACGCAGTATTTT	CATKGPRDTIFTDTQYF
TRBV2	-	TRBJ2-6	-	TGTGCCAGTCGAGCGGGGGCCAACGTCCTGACTTTC	CASRAGANVLTF
TRBV5-1	-	TRBJ2-3	once	TGCGCCAGCAGCTTGGGTCTCGGCACAGATACGCAGTATTTT	CASSLGLGTDTQYF
TRBV7-7	-	TRBJ2-6	-	TGTGCCAGCAGCCAGGCAGGGGCCAACGTCCTGACTTTC	CASSQAGANVLTF
TRBV10-2	-	TRBJ2-5	-	TGCGCCAGCAGTGAAGGAGGGACCTGGGAGACCCAGTACTTC	CASSEGGTWETQYF
TRBV28	-	TRBJ2-1	few	TGTGCCAGCAGTTTAGGCGGGGTACGACCCTATGAGCAGTTCTTC	CASSLGGVRPYEQFF
TRBV7-2	TRBD1	TRBJ2-6	-	TGTGCCAGCAAGGCGGGGGACAGGGTCTTCTCTGGGGCCAACGGCCTGACTTTC	CASKAGDRVFSGANGLTF
TRBV27	TRBD1	TRBJ2-1	once	TGTGCCAGCAGTTTAGCCAGACAGGGGCGGCGAAATGAGCAGTTCTTC	CASSLARQGRRNEQFF
TRBV7-9	TRBD1	TRBJ1-6	-	TGTGCCAGCAGCTCCGGGACAGGGGATTCACCCCTCCACTTT	CASSSGTGDSPLHF
TRBV28	TRBD2	TRBJ2-7	-	TGTGCCAGCACCCCCGGGGGGTCTATCTACGAGCAGTACTTC	CASTPGGSIYEQYF
TRBV7-9	-	TRBJ1-1	-	TGTGCCAGCAGCTTAGTCCCTGCAGGGGACACTGAAGCTTTCTTT	CASSLVPAGDTEAFF
TRBV7-3	TRBD2	TRBJ2-2	-	TGTGCCAGCAGCTACCGACTAGCGGGGGACGCGAACACCGGGGAGCTGTTTTTT	CASSYRLAGDANTGELFF
TRBV7-9	TRBD2	TRBJ2-1	once	TGTGCCAGCAGCTTCTCGATAGCGGGGACAAATGAGCAGTTCTTC	CASSFSIAGTNEQFF
TRBV7-9	-	TRBJ2-1	-	TGTGCCAGCAGCTCCTGGCTACTAGGTAGAAATGAGCAGTTCTTC	CASSSWLLGRNEQFF
TRBV7-6	TRBD2	TRBJ2-3	-	TGTGCCAGCAGCTTAGCTGTAGCGGGGGGATCCACAGATACGCAGTATTTT	CASSLAVAGGSTDTQYF
TRBV28	-	TRBJ2-7	-	TGTGCCAGCAGTTACAGGGAGGGGGCCTACGAGCAGTACTTC	CASSYREGAYEQYF
TRBV7-9	-	TRBJ2-7	-	TGTTCCAGCAGCTTACCCCCTGGGGGCAGCTCCTACGAGCAGTACTTC	CSSSLPPGGSSYEQYF
TRBV19	TRBD1	TRBJ2-1	-	TGTGCCAGTAGTGACAGGGGTCTTTCTACCTACAATGAGCAGTTCTTC	CASSDRGLSTYNEQFF
TRBV5-6	TRBD1	TRBJ1-2	-	TGTGCCAGCAGTGGACAGGGCATCTATGGCTACACCTTC	CASSGQGIYGYTF
TRBV28	TRBD2	TRBJ2-1	few	TGTGCCAGCAGTTTAACTAGCGGAGTTTACAATGAGCAGTTCTTC	CASSLTSGVYNEQFF
TRBV27	TRBD2	TRBJ2-4	-	TGTGCCAGCAGTTCTCACGGGACTAGCGAAGAAAACAGTCAGTACTTC	CASSSHGTSEENSQYF